Presented here are 2 T cell receptor beta chains from one specimen sequenced in a study of graft-versus-host responses after intestinal transplantation. Produced via immunoSEQ multiplex PCR; TCRdb's table is partial and in-frame only. The sample includes some 46,000 clones, 85% to 95% seen only once; the top ten take under 7.5%. Sequencing was performed on PBMCs, taken 750 to 800 days after a first intestinal transplant, on the day of a second. The origin of the receptors is a human patient who received an intestinal transplant, so some T cells may come from the graft donor.

This clone was seen only once. This sequence joins TRBV18 and TRBJ1-3; tentatively, D is TRBD1 (6 bases). The CDR3 length is 17 residues. V lost 1 base to trimming and J lost 0 bases, with 13 bases between them. From germline, CDR1 is KGHSH and CDR2 LQKENI. The CDR3 region has the DNA TGTGCCAGCTCACCACTTCCTCCGACAGGCTCTGGAAACACCATATATTTT. Translated, it gives CASSPLPPTGSGNTIYF.

This clone was observed a single time. This chain connects TRBV10-3 to TRBJ2-7, with TRBD2 matching over 13 bases. Per the germline V gene, CDR1 is ENHRY and CDR2 is SYGVKD. This CDR3 region has 15 residues. With V trimmed by 3 bases and J by 3 bases, 2 bases remained unmatched. This CDR3 is CAISEGTSGIYEQYF. CDR3 sequence (DNA): TGTGCCATCAGTGAAGGGACTAGCGGGATCTACGAGCAGTACTTC.